A single T cell receptor beta chain is shown here with its context. Its antigen remains unknown. The ends were cut back, 4 bases at V and 4 bases at J, with 17 bases in the middle. The CDR3 length is 16 residues. Per the germline V gene, CDR1 is MNHNS and CDR2 is SASEGT. This specimen comes from a study of OX40 agonist ivuxolimab in advanced cancers. Study as a whole: Ivuxolimab was delivered to patients intravenously every 2 weeks at doses spanning 0.01 to 10 mg/kg. Study-level findings and limits: Some nonresponders likewise displayed low normalized T-cell clonal expansion. Determination of antigen specificity was not performed for the expanded peripheral T cells. In the 0.1-3.0 mg/kg groups, partial responders showed among the lowest expansion.

TCRdb keeps only in-frame clones here, not all; method: immunoSEQ multiplex PCR. The sample records approximately 66,000 clones, 70% to 90% being singletons. The sequence was collected from an adult with an advanced solid tumor such as melanoma, head and neck, liver or kidney cancer. The gene calls are TRBV6-1 and TRBJ1-5, with D maybe TRBD1 (6 bases). The starting material was CD4+ or CD8+ T cells sorted from blood, obtained in a trial of the OX40 agonist ivuxolimab. CDR3 in amino acids: CASSGDNILGNQPQHF. The CDR3 DNA is TGTGCCAGCAGTGGGGACAACATCCTAGGAAATCAGCCCCAGCATTTT.